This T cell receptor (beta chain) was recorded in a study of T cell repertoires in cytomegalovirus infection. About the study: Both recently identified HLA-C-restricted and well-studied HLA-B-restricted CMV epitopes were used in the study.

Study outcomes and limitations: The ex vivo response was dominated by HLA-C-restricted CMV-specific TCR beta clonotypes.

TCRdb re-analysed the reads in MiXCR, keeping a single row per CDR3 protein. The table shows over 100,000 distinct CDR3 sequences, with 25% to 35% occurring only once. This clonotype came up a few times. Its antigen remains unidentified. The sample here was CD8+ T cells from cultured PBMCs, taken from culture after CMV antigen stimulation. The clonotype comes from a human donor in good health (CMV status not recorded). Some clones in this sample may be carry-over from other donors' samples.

CDR3 region: CSAEALLAGETDTQYF. CDR3 sequence (DNA): TGCAGTGCTGAGGCCCTTCTAGCGGGGGAGACAGATACGCAGTATTTT. The chain links TRBV20-1 to TRBJ2-3, with TRBD2 matching 10 bases. The CDR3 spans 16 residues. Germline-derived CDR1 and CDR2 are DFQATT and SNEGSKA (reference sequence). Trimming took 5 bases from V and 3 from J; bases not matched to a gene: 11.